This T cell receptor beta chain was captured by sequencing in a study of cytomegalovirus exposure and HLA in healthy donors. Study-wide background: The 600 to 800 first-cohort repertoires shared a platform with the 130 or so validation repertoires, as reported in a later analysis.

Details on this clone: What it binds is not known.

The repertoire was sequenced with immunoSEQ multiplex PCR; TCRdb's copy has only in-frame clones and lacks some. The data hold some 170,000 clones, with around nine tenths observed a single time. Study-level results: It was 150 or so TCR beta chains that were listed as cytomegalovirus-associated. Researchers reported that a few CMV-associated chains were confirmed in vitro as CMV antigen-specific.

The CDR3 runs 12 residues. Between the trimmed V and J ends, which lost 5 bases and 8 bases, there was a span of 9 bases. Looked up from germline, CDR1 is ENHRY and CDR2 is SYGVKD. The specimen sequenced was PBMCs. The V gene is TRBV10-3, the J gene TRBJ1-4; D is possibly TRBD1 (5 bases). The origin of this receptor is a woman aged 25 to 39 in good health and CMV-seronegative. The CDR3 nucleotides read TGTGCCATCAGTTCGGGGGGGGAAAAACTGTTTTTT. This encodes CAISSGGEKLFF.